The text below deals with one TCR beta chain. The entry originates in a study of blood T cell repertoires in COVID-19. Study summary: Acute-phase and convalescent COVID-19 samples originated in the United States, Italy and Spain. T cells, B-cell-depleted T cells, or PBMCs provided the cDNA or gDNA that served as material.

Clones were read by immunoSEQ multiplex PCR, and TCRdb kept only the in-frame ones, dropping some. The profile shows about 300,000 clones, about four fifths of them singletons. The CDR3 spans 14 residues. The V end was cut by 6 bases, the J end by 0 bases, with 9 bases between. Germline assignment: CDR1 MNHEY and CDR2 SVGEGT. The source is a human donor with COVID-19, enrolled during active disease. The donor label of this sample is uncertain. J is TRBJ1-5 and V is TRBV6-2 or TRBV6-3; D is perhaps TRBD1 (6 bases). Sequencing was done on a sample of peripheral blood. CDR3 sequence: CASSRDNSNQPQHF. The CDR3 DNA reads TGTGCCAGCAGCCGGGACAATAGCAATCAGCCCCAGCATTTT.